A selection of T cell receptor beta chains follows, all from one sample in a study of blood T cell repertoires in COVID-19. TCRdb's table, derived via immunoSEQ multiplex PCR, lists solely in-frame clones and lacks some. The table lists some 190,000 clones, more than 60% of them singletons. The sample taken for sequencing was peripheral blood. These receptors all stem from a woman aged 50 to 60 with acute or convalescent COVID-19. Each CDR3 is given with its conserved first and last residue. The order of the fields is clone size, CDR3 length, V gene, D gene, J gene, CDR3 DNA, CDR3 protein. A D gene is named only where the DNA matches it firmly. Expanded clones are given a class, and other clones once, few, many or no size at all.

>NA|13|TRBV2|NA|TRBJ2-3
TGTGCCAGCCGGCACAGGGTAACAGATACGCAGTATTTT
CASRHRVTDTQYF
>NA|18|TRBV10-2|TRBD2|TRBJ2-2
TGCGCCAGCAGTGTAGCCCGAGGCGGGGGACGTGGCACCGGGGAGCTGTTTTTT
CASSVARGGGRGTGELFF
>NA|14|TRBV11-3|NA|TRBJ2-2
TGTGCCAGCAGTCAGGGTAGGGACACCGGGGAGCTGTTTTTT
CASSQGRDTGELFF
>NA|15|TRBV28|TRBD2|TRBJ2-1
TGTGCCAGCAGTTCTAGGGGACTAGCGGGAGGGAGGAAGTTCTTC
CASSSRGLAGGRKFF
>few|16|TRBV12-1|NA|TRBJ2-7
TGTGCCAGCAGCTTTGCGGGGGTACGGGAGAATGGGGAGCAGTACTTC
CASSFAGVRENGEQYF
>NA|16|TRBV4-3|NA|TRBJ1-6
TGCGCCAGCAGCCAAGCCTTCGGGGGGGCCGGTTCACCCCTCCACTTT
CASSQAFGGAGSPLHF
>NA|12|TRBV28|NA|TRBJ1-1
TGTGCCAGCACCATTTTGGGCCGCGAAGCTTTCTTT
CASTILGREAFF
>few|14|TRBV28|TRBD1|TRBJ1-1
TGTGCCAGCAGTCTTCCAGGGGGGAACACTGAAGCTTTCTTT
CASSLPGGNTEAFF
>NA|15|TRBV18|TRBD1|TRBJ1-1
TGTGCCAGCTCACATCGACAGGGGGAAACCACTGAAGCTTTCTTT
CASSHRQGETTEAFF
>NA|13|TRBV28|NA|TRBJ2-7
TGTGCCAGCAGTTTGTACGGGACCTACGAGCAGTACTTC
CASSLYGTYEQYF
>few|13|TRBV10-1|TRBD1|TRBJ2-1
TGCGCCAGCAGTCTTCGGACAGGGGTCGAGCAGTTCTTC
CASSLRTGVEQFF
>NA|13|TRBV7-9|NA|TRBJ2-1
TGTGCCAGCAGCTTATATGGGGGCCTTGAGCAGTTCTTC
CASSLYGGLEQFF
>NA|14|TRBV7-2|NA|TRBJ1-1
TGTGCCAGCAGCTTAGCTAACTTGAACACTGAAGCTTTCTTT
CASSLANLNTEAFF
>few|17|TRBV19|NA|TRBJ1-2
TGTGCCAGTAGTATTGGGGGCAGATCAGGGACCGACTATGGCTACACCTTC
CASSIGGRSGTDYGYTF
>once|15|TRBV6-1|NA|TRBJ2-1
TGTGCCAGCAGTGACGTGGGTCTAGCCTACAATGAGCAGTTCTTC
CASSDVGLAYNEQFF
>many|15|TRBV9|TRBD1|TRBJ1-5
TGTGCCAGCAGCCTGACAGGGATTAGCAATCAGCCCCAGCATTTT
CASSLTGISNQPQHF
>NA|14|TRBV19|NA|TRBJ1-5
TGTGCCAGTAGTATAGGCAGGCTTAATCAGCCCCAGCATTTT
CASSIGRLNQPQHF
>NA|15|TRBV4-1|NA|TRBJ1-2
TGCGCCAGCAGCCAAGATTGGACAGTGCTCTATGGCTACACCTTC
CASSQDWTVLYGYTF
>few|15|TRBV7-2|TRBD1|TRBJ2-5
TGTGCCAGCAGCCCCCGGACAGGGCTCCAAGAGACCCAGTACTTC
CASSPRTGLQETQYF
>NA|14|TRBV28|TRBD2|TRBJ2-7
TGTGCCAGCACCCCGGGACTAGCGGCCTACGAGCAGTACTTC
CASTPGLAAYEQYF
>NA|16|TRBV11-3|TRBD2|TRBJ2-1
TGTGCCAGCAGCTCCCGGGGGGGCCTAGCCTACAATGAGCAGTTCTTC
CASSSRGGLAYNEQFF
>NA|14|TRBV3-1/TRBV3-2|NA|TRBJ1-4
TGTGCCAGCAGCCGGGCCAGGGGCAATGAAAAACTGTTTTTT
CASSRARGNEKLFF
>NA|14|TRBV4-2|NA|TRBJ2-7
TGTGCCAGCAGCCAAGTCACAGGTAGCTACGAGCAGTACTTC
CASSQVTGSYEQYF
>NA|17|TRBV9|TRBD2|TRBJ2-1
TGTGCCAGCAGCGTGGGGACTAGCGGGAAGAATTACAATGAGCAGTTCTTC
CASSVGTSGKNYNEQFF
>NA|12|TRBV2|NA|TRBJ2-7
TGTGCCAGCAGCAGAGGCTCCTACGAGCAGTACTTC
CASSRGSYEQYF
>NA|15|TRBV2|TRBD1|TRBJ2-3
TGTGCCAGCAGTAGGGGACAGGGGGTTACAGATACGCAGTATTTT
CASSRGQGVTDTQYF
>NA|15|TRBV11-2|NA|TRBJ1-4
TGTGCCAGCAGCTTATCTGGACTCAATAATGAAAAACTGTTTTTT
CASSLSGLNNEKLFF
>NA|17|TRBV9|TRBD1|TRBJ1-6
TGTGCCAGCAGCGTAGGGGACAGGGGGACCAATAATTCACCCCTCCACTTT
CASSVGDRGTNNSPLHF
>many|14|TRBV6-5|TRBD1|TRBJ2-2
TGTGCCAGCAGCCGGGGACAGCACACCGGGGAGCTGTTTTTT
CASSRGQHTGELFF
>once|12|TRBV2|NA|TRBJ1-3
TGTGCCAGCAAGGAAGACGGGGACACCATATATTTT
CASKEDGDTIYF
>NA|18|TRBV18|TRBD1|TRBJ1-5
TGTGCCAGCTCACCTGGGGGACAGGGAGGGAATAGCAATCAGCCCCAGCATTTT
CASSPGGQGGNSNQPQHF
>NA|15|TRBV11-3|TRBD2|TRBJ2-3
TGTGCCAGCAGCCCCGGGGGTAGCGGGAGTATGGCGCAGTATTTT
CASSPGGSGSMAQYF
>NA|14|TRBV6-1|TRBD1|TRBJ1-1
TGTGCCAGCAGCCGACAGGGAGAAGGCACTGAAGCTTTCTTT
CASSRQGEGTEAFF
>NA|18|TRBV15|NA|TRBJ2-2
TGTGCCACCAGCAGAGGGATGTCGGCGGATTCGAACACCGGGGAGCTGTTTTTT
CATSRGMSADSNTGELFF
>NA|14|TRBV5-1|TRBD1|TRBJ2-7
TGCGCCAGCAGCGGCTCGGGACAGTTCGACGAGCAGTACTTC
CASSGSGQFDEQYF
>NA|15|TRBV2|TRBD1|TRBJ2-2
TGTGCCAGCAGGAGGGACAGGGGCCTGGCCGGGGAGCTGTTTTTT
CASRRDRGLAGELFF
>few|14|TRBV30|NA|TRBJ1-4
TGTGCCTGTGACTCTCTTGGGGCGGGAGAAAAACTGTTTTTT
CACDSLGAGEKLFF